This passage covers 24 T cell receptor beta chains from one sample sequenced in a study of shared clonotypes between healthy human individuals (dated by TCRdb to 2018 to 2021). Library preparation employed the immunoSEQ multiplex PCR assay. The table comes from immuneACCESS by way of TCRdb, which keeps in-frame sequences with V and J called. Part of the clones is missing from these tables; in studies checked, under half for an unresolved V gene and the rest for unknown reasons. The sample table records approximately 1.4 million clones; around 98% of these occur just once. About 0.42% of the sample is in the top ten clones. The sequenced sample consisted of naive CD4+ T cells sorted from blood. The cell subset or site label, as the study defines it: CD45RA+ positively selected. These receptors were taken from a man aged 25-45 years in good health.

The chain uses TRBV5-1 and TRBJ2-2; D is unresolved. Germline values: CDR1 SGHRS, CDR2 YFSETQ. The ends were cut back, 1 base at V and 2 bases at J, with 9 bases in the middle. The CDR3 spans 15 residues. In DNA, the CDR3 is TGCGCCAGCAGCTTGTCGAGGAGTAACACCGGGGAGCTGTTTTTT. The encoded protein is CASSLSRSNTGELFF.

This clone was counted a single time. The chain uses TRBV19 and TRBJ1-4; 9 nucleotides line up with TRBD1. V was pared by 7 bases and J by 6 bases, with 6 bases of the junction left unmatched. CDR3 length equals 14 residues. Germline V lookup: CDR1 LNHDA, CDR2 SQIVND (reference sequence). This CDR3 is CASIPTGGDEKLFF. The CDR3 DNA reads TGTGCCAGTATTCCGACAGGGGGGGATGAAAAACTGTTTTTT.

The rearrangement joins TRBV6-6 to TRBJ2-1, with TRBD2 matching over 7 bases. Germline-derived CDR1 and CDR2 are MNHNY and SVGAGI (reference sequence). J gave up 9 bases and V 3 bases, and 11 bases lay outside the gene matches. This CDR3 is 15 amino acids long. For the CDR3, the DNA is TGTGCCAGCAGTTATTTCTTGGCGGGAGTAGGTGAGCAGTTCTTC. Translating it yields CASSYFLAGVGEQFF.

The chain employs TRBV5-1 and TRBJ1-1; 7 nucleotides agree with TRBD1. Germline trimming cut 0 bases from V and 0 bases from J; bases unmatched to any gene: 5. The germline V gene encodes CDR1 SGHRS and CDR2 YFSETQ. The CDR3 runs to 16 residues. The CDR3 protein is CASSLGLGQLNTEAFF. The DNA for the CDR3 is TGCGCCAGCAGCTTGGGATTGGGACAGCTGAACACTGAAGCTTTCTTT. The complete variable domain, with remaining parts taken from reference TRBV5-1 and TRBJ1-1, reads KAGVTQTPRYLIKTRGQQVTLSCSPISGHRSVSWYQQTPGQGLQFLFEYFSETQRNKGNFPGRFSGRQFSNSRSEMNVSTLELGDSALYLCASSLGLGQLNTEAFFGQGTRLTVV.

The V and J genes are TRBV19 and TRBJ2-4; D may match TRBD1 or TRBD2 (5 bases each). Between the trimmed V and J ends, which lost 7 bases and 3 bases, there was a span of 13 bases. The CDR3 consists of 14 residues. Germline assignment: CDR1 LNHDA and CDR2 SQIVND (reference sequence). DNA of the CDR3: TGTGCCAGTACCCTGGATGGGGGCAAAAACATTCAGTACTTC. Its translation: CASTLDGGKNIQYF.

As to this clone: Other DNA sequences in this sample translate to the same CDR3. The CDR3 loop reads CASSDRGGEQYF. In DNA, the CDR3 is TGTGCCAGCAGTGACAGGGGAGGCGAGCAGTACTTC. This chain links TRBV2 with TRBJ2-7; the D call may be TRBD1 or TRBD2 (6 bases each). CDR1 is SNHLY, CDR2 FYNNEI, per germline. V lost 3 bases and J 6 bases, leaving 9 bases between the germline ends. The CDR3 is 12 residues long.

Turning to this clone: Germline is not matched at one junction end, which may reflect a read error. The chain combines TRBV25-1 with TRBJ2-2; 13 bases align to TRBD2. Germline V gene lookup returns CDR1 MGHDK and CDR2 SYGVNS. CDR3 length: 13 residues. CDR3 sequence (DNA): TGCGGGACTAGCGGGAAAAACACCGGGGAGCTGTTTTTT. This encodes CGTSGKNTGELFF.

The chain links TRBV28 to TRBJ2-7; D gene uncertain. CDR3 size: 13 residues. V was shortened by 7 bases and J by 2 bases, with 12 bases between the two germline ends. Germline values: CDR1 MDHEN, CDR2 SYDVKM. CDR3 coding DNA: TGTGCCAGCACCGCTCCTAAGACCTACGAGCAGTACTTC. This sequence encodes CASTAPKTYEQYF.

The rearrangement uses TRBV11-2 and TRBJ2-3, with 7 bases aligning to TRBD1. Unmatched junction bases numbered 6, after V lost 5 bases and J lost 4 bases. CDR1 SGHAT and CDR2 FQNNGV come from the germline V gene. The CDR3 is made up of 14 amino acids. The DNA of the CDR3 is TGTGCCAGCAGCAACCCCAGGGGGTCAGATACGCAGTATTTT. Its protein is CASSNPRGSDTQYF.

The chain combines TRBV11-3 with TRBJ2-1; 9 bases map to TRBD2. Germline V gives CDR1 SGHNT, CDR2 YENEEA. The CDR3 spans 16 residues. J lost 4 bases, V lost 6 bases, and 10 bases had no gene match. Here the CDR3 reads CASSPLGSGSYNEQFF. DNA for the CDR3: TGTGCCAGCAGTCCCCTTGGTAGCGGGAGTTACAATGAGCAGTTCTTC.

The genes are TRBV10-1 and TRBJ1-2; tentative D call: TRBD1 (5 bases). Trimming cost V 5 bases and J 4 bases, with 11 bases left between them. CDR1 is WNHNN and CDR2 is SYGVQD in the germline V gene (reference sequence). This CDR3 comprises 13 residues. This CDR3 is CASSSTGGYGYTF. DNA of the CDR3: TGCGCCAGCAGTTCTACCGGGGGCTATGGCTACACCTTC.

This rearrangement joins TRBV7-8 to TRBJ2-7, with 11 nucleotides matching TRBD2. CDR3 length: 19 amino acids. The V and J ends lost 5 bases and 4 bases, in that order; junction bases with no gene match: 19. CDR1 SGHVS and CDR2 FQNEAQ come from the germline V gene. The CDR3 loop is CASSPLTAGSGTSGYEQYF. The CDR3 nucleotides are TGTGCCAGCAGCCCCCTCACGGCGGGATCCGGGACTAGCGGTTACGAGCAGTACTTC.

The V gene is TRBV5-4, the J gene TRBJ2-5, with a weak D call TRBD1 (6 bases). The CDR3 has 12 amino acids. V dropped 6 bases and J dropped 5 bases, with 11 bases sitting between them. CDR1 and CDR2 (germline): SGHNT, YYREEE (reference sequence). CDR3 loop: CASTPTGETQYF. The DNA of the CDR3 is TGTGCCAGCACCCCAACAGGGGAGACCCAGTACTTC.

This clone was detected only once. CDR3 sequence: CASSAPAGGANVLTF. CDR3 sequence (DNA): TGTGCCAGCAGTGCCCCGGCGGGAGGGGCCAACGTCCTGACTTTC. The rearrangement links TRBV2 to TRBJ2-6; possible D gene TRBD2, 6 bases. CDR1 is SNHLY, CDR2 FYNNEI, per germline. This CDR3 comprises 15 residues. Trimming stripped 4 bases from V and 4 bases from J, with 11 bases between.

The rearrangement uses TRBV5-1 and TRBJ2-1; D not resolved. The germline gives CDR1 SGHRS, CDR2 YFSETQ. Trimming took 4 bases from V and 9 from J, leaving 14 bases between them. This CDR3 is built from 13 residues. CDR3 in amino acids: CASSGAEIGEQFF. The CDR3 DNA reads as TGCGCCAGCAGCGGAGCTGAAATCGGTGAGCAGTTCTTC.

The genes are TRBV28 and TRBJ1-4; no reliable D call. The CDR3 has 15 residues. Trimming pared 5 bases from V and 4 bases from J, leaving 14 bases between. Germline CDR1 MDHEN, CDR2 SYDVKM. The CDR3 DNA sequence: TGTGCCAGCAGTCCGCGTTCGGGTTTTAATGAAAAACTGTTTTTT. It codes for CASSPRSGFNEKLFF.

V gene TRBV15 combines with J gene TRBJ2-7; possible D gene TRBD1, 7 bases. This CDR3 is built from 17 residues. V was pared by 1 base and J by 2 bases, with 18 bases between. The germline CDR1 and CDR2 sequences are LNHNV and YYDKDF (reference sequence). The CDR3 DNA is TGTGCCACCAGCAGAGCCCCCCAGGGGGGAGTAGCCTACGAGCAGTACTTC. Translated: CATSRAPQGGVAYEQYF.

The chain has TRBV30 and TRBJ2-7; TRBD1 aligns across 7 bases. Germline assignment: CDR1 GTSNPN and CDR2 SVGIG (reference sequence). After removal of 0 bases from V and 5 bases from J, the junction contained 13 bases not matched to a gene. This CDR3 has 16 residues. The CDR3 DNA reads TGTGCCTGGAGTGTAAATATCGGCACAGGGGAAAACGAGCAGTACTTC. Translating it yields CAWSVNIGTGENEQYF.

This chain connects TRBV6-4 to TRBJ2-3; D might be TRBD2 (5 bases). The CDR3 runs 15 residues. Germline V gene sequence: CDR1 MRHNA, CDR2 SNTAGT. The germline V and J ends were trimmed by 3 bases and 0 bases, with 10 bases remaining between them. CDR3: CASSEGQRSTDTQYF. In DNA, the CDR3 is TGTGCCAGCAGTGAAGGCCAGCGGAGCACAGATACGCAGTATTTT.

The V call is TRBV2, the J call TRBJ2-1; tentatively, D is TRBD1 (5 bases). Germline V CDR1 and CDR2: SNHLY, FYNNEI. The CDR3 has 17 amino acids. The V gene lost 5 bases and the J gene lost 0 bases, with 17 bases spanning the gap. This chain's CDR3 is CASSSRQLNSSYNEQFF. CDR3 DNA sequence: TGTGCCAGCAGTAGTAGACAGCTAAATAGCTCCTACAATGAGCAGTTCTTC.

V gene TRBV28 combines with J gene TRBJ1-4; the match to TRBD1 covers 8 bases. This CDR3 has 15 residues. In germline, CDR1 is MDHEN, CDR2 SYDVKM. V lost 11 bases and J lost 7; bases outside the gene matches: 15. The CDR3 sequence is CAAASRGLVVEKLFF. The DNA for the CDR3 is TGTGCCGCAGCCTCCAGGGGGCTAGTTGTTGAAAAACTGTTTTTT.

Points on this clone: The sample carries other DNA sequences with the same CDR3. The CDR3 bases are TGCGCCAGCAGCTTGGGCGGGACAGATACGCAGTATTTT. This encodes CASSLGGTDTQYF. The rearrangement joins TRBV5-1 to TRBJ2-3; TRBD2 is a possible D gene (5 bases). Per the germline V gene, CDR1 is SGHRS and CDR2 is YFSETQ. The CDR3 has 13 residues. V was shortened by 0 bases and J by 3 bases, with 5 bases between the two germline ends. The variable domain in full, completed from reference TRBV5-1 and TRBJ2-3, reads KAGVTQTPRYLIKTRGQQVTLSCSPISGHRSVSWYQQTPGQGLQFLFEYFSETQRNKGNFPGRFSGRQFSNSRSEMNVSTLELGDSALYLCASSLGGTDTQYFGPGTRLTVL.

The CDR3 sequence is CASSLVAPGQGGSGANVLTF. CDR3 DNA sequence: TGTGCCAGCAGCTTAGTCGCTCCGGGACAGGGGGGCTCTGGGGCCAACGTCCTGACTTTC. The chain couples TRBV7-6 to TRBJ2-6, with 11 bases lining up with TRBD1. Germline assignment: CDR1 SGHVS and CDR2 FNYEAQ. This CDR3 is 20 amino acids long. V lost 1 base to trimming and J lost 0 bases; unmatched junction nucleotides: 8.

This clone appeared a single time. The chain is built from TRBV6-5 and TRBJ1-1; D uncertain. Deletions cut 0 bases from V and 1 base from J, with 12 bases between. This CDR3 is 16 amino acids long. Germline lookup yields CDR1 MNHEY and CDR2 SVGAGI. Here the CDR3 reads CASSYSRPGTNTEAFF. DNA of the CDR3: TGTGCCAGCAGTTACTCGAGGCCAGGCACGAACACTGAAGCTTTCTTT.